Reported below is one T cell receptor (beta chain). Antigen specificity is unknown. This sample stems from a study of post-analysis software for immune sequencing data. Across the study: Several disease courses (relapsing-remitting, secondary progressive and progressive-relapsing) of multiple sclerosis were included.

Study-wide findings and caveats: There were five or six TRBV segments more frequent in patients than controls, and TRBV5-6, TRBV5-1 and TRBV20-1 were among them. Patients with multiple sclerosis recorded significantly lower normalized Chao1 diversity than controls, the study found.

The CDR3 loop spans 14 amino acids. CDR1 and CDR2 (germline): LGHNA, YNFKEQ. V gave up 1 base and J gave up 2 bases, with 9 bases separating them. Built from TCR beta cDNA, the libraries had unique molecular identifiers in them. There were 1 to 10 million T cells, and roughly 0.5 million cDNA molecules came from them. Via MiXCR, TCRdb re-called the PCR reads, giving one row per CDR3 protein. The profile shows approximately 570,000 distinct CDR3 sequences, around 40% of them singletons. The source material was blood. The chain recombines TRBV4-2 with TRBJ2-7, with D possibly TRBD1 on 6 matching bases. The clonotype comes from a girl aged 5 to 17 with multiple sclerosis. The CDR3 sequence: CASSQGHRAYEQYF. CDR3 bases: TGTGCCAGCAGCCAAGGTCACAGGGCCTACGAGCAGTACTTC.